What follows is one T cell receptor beta chain and its context. This sample stems from a study of T-cell memory formation after mild COVID-19. One entry per CDR3 protein results from TCRdb running MiXCR on the 5' RACE reads. The table lists about 420,000 distinct CDR3 sequences, 20% to 30% of them singletons. Per germline, CDR1 SEHNR and CDR2 FQNEAQ (reference sequence). CDR3 length equals 13 residues. The junction had 3 bases not matched to a gene; V was cut back by 5 bases and J by 5 bases. The specimen sequenced was PBMCs or a T cell subset sorted from them (not recorded which). V is TRBV7-9 and J is TRBJ1-5; 7 bases agree with TRBD1. This clonotype was obtained from an adult woman who had mild COVID-19 (a few samples of this study predate the infection). Cell type and time point are not known. This chain's CDR3 is CASSGDRDQPQHF. The CDR3 bases are TGTGCCAGCAGCGGTGACAGGGATCAGCCCCAGCATTTT.